Each of the 16 T cell receptor beta chains below was sequenced from the same sample in a study of T cells in Graves' hyperthyroidism and ophthalmopathy. Amplification yielded TCR beta CDR3 regions, with RNA transcripts as the source. The study used the HTBI primer set for a first-round RT-PCR of the TCR CDR3. TCRdb re-called the multiplex PCR reads with MiXCR, one entry per CDR3 protein. This sample has hundreds of thousands of distinct CDR3 sequences, with around a quarter found just once. The sequencing input was blood. The receptors come from a man aged 50 or older with Graves' hyperthyroidism.

The gene calls are TRBV15 and TRBJ2-5; 10 bases map to TRBD2. V lost 0 bases to trimming and J lost 1 base; unmatched junction nucleotides: 5. This CDR3 spans 17 amino acids. Germline V gives CDR1 LNHNV, CDR2 YYDKDF (reference sequence). The CDR3 reads CATSRDLVAGGQETQYF. The CDR3, as DNA: TGTGCCACCAGCAGAGATTTGGTAGCGGGAGGCCAAGAGACCCAGTACTTC.

Worth noting for this clonotype: Compared with germline, one end of the junction differs, possibly owing to a read error. J is TRBJ2-7 and V is TRBV7-2, with 11 positions matching TRBD2. CDR3 size: 15 residues. Germline CDR1 and CDR2: SGHTA and FQGNSA. CDR3 nucleotides: TGTGCCATCAGCCCCCGACTAGCGGGGAAGGACGAGCAGTACTTC. Encoded protein: CAISPRLAGKDEQYF.

This chain links TRBV3-1 with TRBJ2-7; D is unresolved. CDR3 length: 11 residues. The V end lost 3 bases, the J end lost 4 bases, and 4 bases lay between the germline ends. The germline gives CDR1 LGHDT, CDR2 YNNKEL (reference sequence). CDR3 residues: CASSQFYEQYF. The CDR3, as DNA: TGTGCCAGCAGCCAGTTTTACGAGCAGTACTTC.

In its sample, this clonotype was seen a few times. The chain uses TRBV3-1 and TRBJ2-5; 14 nucleotides match TRBD2. From germline, CDR1 is LGHDT and CDR2 YNNKEL (reference sequence). This CDR3 has 18 residues. The J segment lost 2 bases and the V segment lost 4 bases, leaving 9 bases of the junction unmatched. For the CDR3, the DNA is TGTGCCAGCAGCCTCTCTGGGACTAGCGGGAGACGGCAAGAGACCCAGTACTTC. It codes for CASSLSGTSGRRQETQYF.

This clonotype was counted between two and nine times. The chain couples TRBV20-1 to TRBJ1-5; D uncertain. This CDR3 comprises 13 residues. V was clipped by 1 base and J by 7 bases, with 11 bases between them. Germline CDR1 is DFQATT and CDR2 is SNEGSKA (reference sequence). Here the CDR3 reads CSARGNWGQPQHF. The CDR3 bases are TGCAGTGCTAGAGGCAACTGGGGACAGCCCCAGCATTTT.

This clonotype has a count of ten or more. The chain joins TRBV3-1 to TRBJ2-3, with 9 positions matching TRBD1. V shed 2 bases, J shed 3 bases, and the junction held 3 bases outside the gene matches. Germline V gene lookup returns CDR1 LGHDT and CDR2 YNNKEL (reference sequence). The CDR3 consists of 15 residues. CDR3 coding DNA: TGTGCCAGCAGCCAAAGGACAGGGGAAACAGATACGCAGTATTTT. Amino acid sequence: CASSQRTGETDTQYF.

This clonotype was seen at least ten times. This sequence joins TRBV28 and TRBJ2-1; 7 nucleotides line up with TRBD2. The V gene end was trimmed by 11 bases and the J gene end by 5 bases; junction bases not matched to a gene: 18. Looked up from germline, CDR1 is MDHEN and CDR2 is SYDVKM. The CDR3 consists of 16 residues. This chain's CDR3 is CAGSRAAGRKHNEQFF. The CDR3 DNA follows: TGTGCCGGATCCCGAGCGGCCGGGAGGAAACACAATGAGCAGTTCTTC.

This clonotype was seen only a few times. The V call is TRBV7-9, the J call TRBJ2-7; no clear D. Germline CDR1 is SEHNR and CDR2 is FQNEAQ (reference sequence). The CDR3 consists of 13 residues. V lost 5 bases and J 2 bases, leaving 10 bases between the germline ends. The CDR3 sequence is CASSATATYEQYF. Written as DNA, the CDR3 is TGTGCCAGCAGCGCGACGGCTACCTACGAGCAGTACTTC.

This clonotype was seen at least ten times. The chain couples TRBV20-1 to TRBJ2-5, with a tentative D call TRBD1 (6 bases). The CDR3 covers 13 residues. V gave up 2 bases and J gave up 5 bases, with 12 bases separating them. Germline loops: CDR1 DFQATT, CDR2 SNEGSKA (reference sequence). CDR3 in amino acids: CSARQGLWETQYF. CDR3 sequence (DNA): TGCAGTGCTAGACAGGGGCTATGGGAGACCCAGTACTTC.

The J gene is TRBJ2-2, the V gene TRBV18, with 7 bases identical to TRBD1. Trimming removed 6 bases from V and 4 bases from J; junction bases left unmatched: 5. Germline loops: CDR1 KGHSH, CDR2 LQKENI. CDR3 size: 14 residues. The CDR3 region is CASSRGPGTGELFF. CDR3 in DNA: TGTGCCAGCTCGAGGGGGCCGGGCACCGGGGAGCTGTTTTTT.

This clonotype was observed many times. DNA of the CDR3: TGTGCCAGCAGTGCATCCGGGGGGGACGAGCAGTACTTC. Residues: CASSASGGDEQYF. The chain couples TRBV6-1 to TRBJ2-7; 8 nucleotides line up with TRBD2. CDR1 and CDR2 (germline): MNHNS, SASEGT. Losses at the gene ends were 4 bases for V and 5 bases for J; bases not matched to a gene: 4. The CDR3 totals 13 residues.

The chain joins TRBV25-1 to TRBJ2-5; D remains ambiguous. This CDR3 region has 14 residues. CDR1 MGHDK and CDR2 SYGVNS come from the germline V gene. Trimming left V 6 bases short and J 5 bases short, with 16 bases between. The CDR3 is CASRATTPSETQYF. The DNA of the CDR3 is TGTGCCAGCAGGGCTACCACCCCCAGTGAGACCCAGTACTTC.

The gene calls are TRBV20-1 and TRBJ2-4; D is unresolved. With 3 bases removed from V and 5 bases from J, the gap between germline ends came to 14 bases. The CDR3 consists of 14 residues. CDR1 is DFQATT and CDR2 is SNEGSKA in the germline V gene (reference sequence). The CDR3 coding sequence is TGCAGTGCTAGTCCAGAGACTTTACAAAACATTCAGTACTTC. Translated, it gives CSASPETLQNIQYF.

This clonotype has just a few counts. This sequence may be a read error, since a much larger clone differs from it by one base. The V call is TRBV11-1, the J call TRBJ2-1, with 11 bases identical to TRBD2. Per germline, CDR1 SGHAT and CDR2 FQDESV (reference sequence). After removal of 4 bases from V and 6 bases from J, the junction contained 5 bases not matched to a gene. There are 15 residues in the CDR3. The CDR3 nucleotides are TGTGCCAGCAGCTCAACTAGCGGGAGAATCAATGAGCAGTTCTTC. Translation: CASSSTSGRINEQFF.

This clonotype was detected a few times. The chain is built from TRBV12-3 or TRBV12-4 and TRBJ2-7; D is uncertain. The V end was cut by 6 bases, the J end by 3 bases, with 15 bases between. The CDR3 runs to 14 residues. This CDR3 reads CASSLKGGYYEQYF. The CDR3, as DNA: TGTGCCAGCAGCCTTAAGGGCGGTTACTACGAGCAGTACTTC.

The chain has TRBV9 and TRBJ2-1; no clear D gene. Per the germline V gene, CDR1 is SGDLS and CDR2 is YYNGEE. The CDR3 runs to 12 residues. V lost 3 bases, J lost 7 bases, and 8 bases lay in between. The CDR3 nucleotides read TGTGCCAGCAGCGCCCTTGTAAATGAGCAGTTCTTC. Amino acid sequence: CASSALVNEQFF. Full variable domain (rest looked up from reference TRBV9 and TRBJ2-1): DSGVTQTPKHLITATGQRVTLRCSPRSGDLSVYWYQQSLDQGLQFLIQYYNGEERAKGNILERFSAQQFPDLHSELNLSSLELGDSALYFCASSALVNEQFFGPGTRLTVL.